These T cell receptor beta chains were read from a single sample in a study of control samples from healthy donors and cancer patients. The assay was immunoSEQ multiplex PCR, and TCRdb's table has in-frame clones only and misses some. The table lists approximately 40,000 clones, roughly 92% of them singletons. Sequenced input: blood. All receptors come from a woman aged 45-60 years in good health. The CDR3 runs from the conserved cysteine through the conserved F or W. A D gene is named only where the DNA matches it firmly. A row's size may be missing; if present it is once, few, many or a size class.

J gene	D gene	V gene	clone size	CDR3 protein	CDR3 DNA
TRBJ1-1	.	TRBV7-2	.	CASSLGLMNTEAFF	TGTGCCAGCAGCTTAGGCCTCATGAACACTGAAGCTTTCTTT
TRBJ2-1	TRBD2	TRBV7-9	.	CASRPKTSGNEQFF	TGTGCCAGCAGACCAAAAACTAGCGGCAATGAGCAGTTCTTC
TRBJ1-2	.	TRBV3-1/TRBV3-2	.	CAAAKISGDGYTF	TGTGCAGCAGCCAAGATCTCCGGGGATGGCTACACCTTC
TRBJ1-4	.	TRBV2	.	CASAIFVRGQLFF	TGTGCCAGCGCAATCTTTGTAAGGGGACAACTGTTTTTT
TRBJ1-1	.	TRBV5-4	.	CASSLSRGGSEAFF	TGTGCCAGCAGCCTGAGCAGGGGAGGCTCTGAAGCTTTCTTT
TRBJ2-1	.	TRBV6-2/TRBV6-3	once	CASSSSGGFYNEQFF	TGTGCCAGCAGCAGTAGCGGAGGTTTTTACAATGAGCAGTTCTTC
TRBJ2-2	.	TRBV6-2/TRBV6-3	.	CASSYRVVEVNTGELFF	TGTGCCAGCAGTTACCGGGTAGTAGAGGTGAACACCGGGGAGCTGTTTTTT
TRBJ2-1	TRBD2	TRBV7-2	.	CASSLVQLAGLDEQFF	TGTGCCAGCAGCTTAGTCCAACTAGCGGGGCTTGATGAGCAGTTCTTC
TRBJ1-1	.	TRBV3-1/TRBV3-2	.	CASSQDLGWVRDTEAFF	TGTGCCAGCAGCCAAGATCTTGGGTGGGTCCGGGACACTGAAGCTTTCTTT
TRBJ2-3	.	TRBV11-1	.	CASSLSLADNTQYF	TGTGCCAGCAGCTTAAGTTTGGCAGATAATACGCAGTATTTT
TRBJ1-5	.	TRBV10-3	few	CAIAGTGSSNQPQHF	TGTGCCATAGCCGGGACGGGAAGTAGCAATCAGCCCCAGCATTTT
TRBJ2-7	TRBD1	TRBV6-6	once	CASSSPGTAYEQYF	TGTGCCAGCAGTTCCCCCGGGACAGCCTACGAGCAGTACTTC
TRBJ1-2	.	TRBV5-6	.	CASSPPTGVGYTF	TGTGCCAGCAGCCCACCGACCGGGGTTGGCTACACCTTC
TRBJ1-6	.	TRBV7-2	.	CASTVDRNNSPLHF	TGTGCCAGCACCGTCGACAGGAACAATTCACCCCTCCACTTT
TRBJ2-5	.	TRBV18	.	CASSPMETQYF	TGTGCCAGCTCACCGATGGAGACCCAGTACTTC
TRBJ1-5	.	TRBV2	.	CASKGAGSNQPQHF	TGTGCCAGCAAGGGAGCAGGGAGCAATCAGCCCCAGCATTTT
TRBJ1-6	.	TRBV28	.	CASSLSPGSSSYNSPLHF	TGTGCCAGCAGTTTATCCCCGGGCTCAAGCTCCTATAATTCACCCCTCCACTTT
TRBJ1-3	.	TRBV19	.	CASREPSVGNTIYF	TGTGCCAGTAGAGAGCCGTCGGTTGGAAACACCATATATTTT
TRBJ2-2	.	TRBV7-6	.	CASSLGLLNTGELFF	TGTGCCAGCAGCTTAGGTCTGCTGAACACCGGGGAGCTGTTTTTT
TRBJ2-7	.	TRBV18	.	CASSPPRVSHPYEQYF	TGTGCCAGCTCACCACCAAGGGTATCTCACCCCTACGAGCAGTACTTC
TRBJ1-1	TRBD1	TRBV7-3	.	CASSPSTGPTNTEAFF	TGTGCCAGCAGCCCATCGACAGGGCCGACGAACACTGAAGCTTTCTTT
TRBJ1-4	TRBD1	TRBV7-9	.	CASSLAGTGHSEKLFF	TGTGCCAGCAGCTTAGCCGGGACAGGGCACAGTGAAAAACTGTTTTTT
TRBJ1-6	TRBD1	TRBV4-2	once	CASSVTGGNSPLHF	TGTGCCAGCAGCGTTACAGGGGGTAATTCACCCCTCCACTTT
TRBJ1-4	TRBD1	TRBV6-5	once	CASSSPRGRGEKLFF	TGTGCCAGCAGTTCTCCCAGGGGGCGAGGTGAAAAACTGTTTTTT
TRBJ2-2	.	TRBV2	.	CASSSALFNTGELFF	TGTGCCAGCAGTTCGGCCCTCTTTAACACCGGGGAGCTGTTTTTT
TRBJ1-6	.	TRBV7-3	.	CASSLSGWNSPLHF	TGTGCCAGCAGCTTATCAGGCTGGAACTCACCCCTCCACTTT
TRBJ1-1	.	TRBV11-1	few	CASSRQLNTEAFF	TGTGCCAGCAGTAGACAGCTGAACACTGAAGCTTTCTTT
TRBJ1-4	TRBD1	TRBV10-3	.	CAISIGQGREKLFF	TGTGCCATCAGCATAGGACAGGGTCGGGAAAAACTGTTTTTT
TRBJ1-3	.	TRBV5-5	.	CASSQAGGLFSGNTIYF	TGTGCCAGCAGCCAAGCGGGAGGCTTGTTCTCTGGAAACACCATATATTTT
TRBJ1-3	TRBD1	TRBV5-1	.	CASSLVTGGDVGNTIYF	TGCGCCAGCAGCTTGGTAACAGGGGGCGATGTTGGAAACACCATATATTTT
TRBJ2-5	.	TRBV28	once	CASSPIRGEETQYF	TGTGCCAGCAGTCCCATAAGGGGAGAAGAGACCCAGTACTTC
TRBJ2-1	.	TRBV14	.	CASSHLNSLNEQFF	TGTGCCAGCAGCCATCTAAATAGCTTGAATGAGCAGTTCTTC
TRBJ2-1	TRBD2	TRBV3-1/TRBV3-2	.	CASSTRSSGGAGNEQFF	TGTGCCAGCAGCACCCGATCGAGCGGGGGGGCGGGCAATGAGCAGTTCTTC
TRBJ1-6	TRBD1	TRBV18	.	CASSPRGTANYNSPLHF	TGTGCCAGCTCCCCCCGGGGGACAGCGAATTATAATTCACCCCTCCACTTT
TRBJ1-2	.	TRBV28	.	CASSFYRAYGYTF	TGTGCCAGCAGTTTTTACAGGGCCTATGGCTACACCTTC
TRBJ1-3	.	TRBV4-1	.	CASSQDSTGGNTIYF	TGCGCCAGCAGCCAAGATTCTACAGGGGGAAACACCATATATTTT
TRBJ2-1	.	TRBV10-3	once	CAISDNRAPVDEQFF	TGTGCCATCAGTGATAACCGAGCCCCCGTGGATGAGCAGTTCTTC
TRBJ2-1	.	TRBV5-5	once	CASSLAHSSYNEQFF	TGTGCCAGCAGCTTAGCCCACAGCTCCTACAATGAGCAGTTCTTC
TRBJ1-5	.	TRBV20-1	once	CTLKGHQPQHF	TGCACCCTAAAGGGGCACCAGCCCCAGCATTTT
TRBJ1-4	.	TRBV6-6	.	CASSYEGGIEKLFF	TGTGCCAGCAGTTACGAAGGGGGAATTGAAAAACTGTTTTTT
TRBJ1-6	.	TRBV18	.	CASSRQEGLSTLHF	TGTGCCAGCTCCCGACAGGAAGGCCTAAGTACCCTCCACTTT
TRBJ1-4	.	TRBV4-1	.	CASSQASGTTNEKLFF	TGCGCCAGCAGCCAAGCGTCAGGGACAACTAATGAAAAACTGTTTTTT
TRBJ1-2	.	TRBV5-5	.	CASSLVPVEGTF	TGTGCCAGCAGCTTGGTCCCAGTCGAGGGGACCTTC
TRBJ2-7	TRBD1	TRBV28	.	CASSPRGTGGYEQYF	TGTGCCAGCAGCCCGAGGGGGACAGGCGGTTACGAGCAGTACTTC
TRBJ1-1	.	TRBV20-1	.	CSAPGRNEAFF	TGCAGTGCCCCCGGGAGGAATGAAGCTTTCTTT
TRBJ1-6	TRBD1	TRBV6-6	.	CASSTGQGNSPLHF	TGTGCCAGCAGTACGGGACAGGGAAATTCACCCCTCCACTTT
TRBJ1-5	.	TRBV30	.	CAWIRGVSVFKQDPQHF	TGTGCCTGGATACGGGGGGTGTCTGTTTTCAAGCAGGACCCACAGCATTTT
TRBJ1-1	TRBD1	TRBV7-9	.	CASSLEAGGYTEAFF	TGTGCCAGCAGCTTAGAGGCAGGGGGCTACACTGAAGCTTTCTTT
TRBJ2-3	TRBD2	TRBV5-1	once	CASSSTSGGGTDTQYF	TGCGCCAGCAGCTCGACTAGCGGGGGAGGCACAGATACGCAGTATTTT
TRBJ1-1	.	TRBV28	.	CASSFGRSSTEAFF	TGTGCCAGCAGTTTCGGGAGGAGCAGCACTGAAGCTTTCTTT
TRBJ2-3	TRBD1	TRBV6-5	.	CASRGQRPDTQYF	TGTGCCAGCAGGGGACAGCGTCCAGATACGCAGTATTTT
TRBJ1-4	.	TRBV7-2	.	CASSSGVWEKLFF	TGTGCCAGCAGCTCAGGGGTATGGGAAAAACTGTTTTTT
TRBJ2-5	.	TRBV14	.	CASSQRQPRGETQYF	TGTGCCAGCAGCCAAAGACAGCCGAGGGGAGAGACCCAGTACTTC
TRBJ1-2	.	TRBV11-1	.	CASSSRHNYGYTF	TGTGCCAGCAGCTCGCGACATAACTATGGCTACACCTTC
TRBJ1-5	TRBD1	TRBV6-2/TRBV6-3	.	CASSPRGGQGGPQHF	TGTGCCAGCAGTCCCCGGGGGGGACAGGGCGGTCCCCAGCATTTT